A single sample is the source of the 10 T cell receptor beta chains below, sequenced in a study of molecular identifiers for immune sequencing clone quantification. TCRdb called the PCR reads again in MiXCR, with one record for every CDR3 protein. The repertoire has about 86,000 distinct CDR3 sequences, more than 20% of them found once; the top ten carry 0.6% to 0.95%. The source material was naive CD8+ T cells from blood, with Jurkat cell RNA spiked in. Regarding subset: FACS-sorted CD8+CD4-CCR7+CD45RA+ naive T cells. The receptor set was obtained from a human donor in good health. Some libraries in this study had Jurkat cell RNA spiked in.

This clonotype appeared a few times. V and J are TRBV19 and TRBJ2-7, with D possibly TRBD1 on 6 matching bases. The V end was cut by 6 bases, the J end by 0 bases, with 21 bases between. Germline lookup yields CDR1 LNHDA and CDR2 SQIVND (reference sequence). The CDR3 is 17 amino acids. The CDR3 nucleotides read TGTGCCAGTAGCTCTCTAACAGGGCCCGGACTCTCCTACGAGCAGTACTTC. This codes for CASSSLTGPGLSYEQYF.

The V gene is TRBV18, the J gene TRBJ2-1; D may be TRBD2 (6 bases). The CDR3 consists of 16 residues. The germline V and J ends were trimmed by 3 bases and 0 bases, with 12 bases remaining between them. Looked up from germline, CDR1 is KGHSH and CDR2 is LQKENI. CDR3 in DNA: TGTGCCAGCTCACCCGAGTTTAGCGGCTCCTACAATGAGCAGTTCTTC. This gives the protein CASSPEFSGSYNEQFF.

With respect to this clonotype: A read error may explain this, as a much larger clone is one base away. Given the absence of the conserved phenylalanine or tryptophan at the CDR3 end, a read error is likely. The chain has TRBV7-9 and TRBJ1-1; TRBD1 agrees at 9 bases. V lost 4 bases, J lost 4 bases, and 4 bases stayed unmatched. This CDR3 has 14 amino acids. The germline V gene has CDR1 SEHNR and CDR2 FQNEAQ (reference sequence). CDR3 sequence (DNA): TGTGCCAGCAGCTACGGACAGGGGAGCACTGAAGCTTTCATT. It encodes CASSYGQGSTEAFI.

Comment on this clonotype: This sequence may be a read error, since a much larger clone differs from it by one base. J is TRBJ2-3 and V is TRBV5-4; D may be TRBD1 (5 bases). The germline gives CDR1 SGHNT, CDR2 YYREEE (reference sequence). The CDR3 loop spans 15 amino acids. CDR3 nucleotide sequence: TGTGCCGGCAGCCTAGGACAACATAGCACAGATACGCAGTATTTT. Protein sequence: CAGSLGQHSTDTQYF. Looking up the rest from reference TRBV5-4 and TRBJ2-3 gives the full variable domain: ETGVTQSPTHLIKTRGQQVTLRCSSQSGHNTVSWYQQALGQGPQFIFQYYREEENGRGNFPPRFSGLQFPNYSSELNVNALELDDSALYLCAGSLGQHSTDTQYFGPGTRLTVL.

Comment on this clonotype: This clone may be a read error of a much larger clone one base away. The chain has TRBV7-3 and TRBJ1-1; no definite D call. Trimming took off 3 bases at V and 7 bases at J, with 6 bases between the two ends. This CDR3 region has 11 residues. Germline V gives CDR1 SGHTA, CDR2 FQGTGA. The CDR3 region has the DNA TGTGCCAGCAGCTTTCTGAATGAAGCTTTCTTT. Translating gives CASSFLNEAFF.

This clonotype has a count of ten or more. The V call is TRBV5-6, the J call TRBJ2-5; no reliable D call. V lost 4 bases to trimming and J lost 3 bases, with 13 bases between them. The germline CDR1 and CDR2 sequences are SGHDT and YYEEEE. This CDR3 contains 14 residues. The CDR3, as DNA: TGTGCCAGCAGCCCCGTAGGTGGCGAAGAGACCCAGTACTTC. It is translated as CASSPVGGEETQYF. Full variable domain (outside the CDR3, taken from reference TRBV5-6 and TRBJ2-5): DAGVTQSPTHLIKTRGQQVTLRCSPKSGHDTVSWYQQALGQGPQFIFQYYEEEERQRGNFPDRFSGHQFPNYSSELNVNALLLGDSALYLCASSPVGGEETQYFGPGTRLLVL.

This chain links TRBV4-3 with TRBJ2-5; 12 bases match TRBD2. CDR3 size: 16 residues. J lost 5 bases, V lost 0 bases, and 4 bases had no gene match. Germline-derived CDR1 and CDR2 are LGHNA and YSLEER. CDR3 DNA: TGCGCCAGCAGCCAAGACTGGCTAGCGGGAGGGGAGACCCAGTACTTC. Protein sequence: CASSQDWLAGGETQYF.

About this clonotype itself: Sequence at one end of the junction differs from germline and may be a read error. The chain links TRBV5-6 to TRBJ1-4; the D gene is possibly TRBD1 (5 bases). The CDR3 extends over 13 amino acids. CDR1 and CDR2 (germline): SGHDT, YYEEEE. This CDR3 reads CASSLGDSEELFF. The CDR3 nucleotides read TGTGCCAGCAGCTTGGGCGACAGTGAAGAACTGTTTTTT.

This clonotype was observed many times. The genes are TRBV6-6 and TRBJ1-1, with D possibly TRBD1 on 6 matching bases. Germline CDR1 reads MNHNY; CDR2 reads SVGAGI (reference sequence). The V end was cut by 6 bases, the J end by 2 bases, with 13 bases between. The CDR3 loop spans 14 amino acids. The CDR3 spells CASSLGGENTEAFF. CDR3 in DNA: TGTGCCAGCAGCCTAGGGGGGGAAAACACTGAAGCTTTCTTT.

Ten or more counts support this clonotype. This chain uses TRBV15 with TRBJ2-3; D not certain. Trimming cost V 0 bases and J 3 bases, with 10 bases left between them. Germline V gene data show CDR1 as LNHNV and CDR2 as YYDKDF (reference sequence). CDR3 length: 15 amino acids. CDR3 DNA: TGTGCCACCAGCAGAGATTCTTCCAGGACAGATACGCAGTATTTT. Its protein product is CATSRDSSRTDTQYF.